This T cell receptor (beta chain) was captured in a study of blood T cell repertoires in COVID-19. Using immunoSEQ multiplex PCR, the repertoire was profiled, and TCRdb retains in-frame clones only, with some absent. This sample yields approximately 220,000 clones, of which just over 85% are seen a single time; over 3% belongs to the top ten. V was trimmed by 3 bases and J by 6 bases, leaving 11 bases between them. Germline V CDR1 and CDR2: MNHEY, SMNVEV (reference sequence). The CDR3 has 13 amino acids. Material for sequencing was PBMCs or T cells enriched from blood (not recorded which). The genes are TRBV27 and TRBJ1-1; unclear D gene. This clonotype originated in a woman in her thirties or forties with acute COVID-19. CDR3: CASSLWRAAEAFF. CDR3 nucleotide sequence: TGTGCCAGCAGTTTGTGGAGGGCCGCTGAAGCTTTCTTT.